What follows describes a single T cell receptor beta chain. Its target is unknown. The data derive from a study of T cell repertoires in aging, cancer and after chemotherapy. Study-wide context: Donor ages fell into six groups from 30 or younger up to 70 or older.

A mixed TRB-A/B primer pool amplified rearranged TRB by multiplex touch-down PCR. TCRdb fed the multiplex PCR reads into MiXCR, producing one record per CDR3 protein. The sample lists about 12,000 distinct CDR3 sequences, around 29% seen once, with about a tenth in the top ten. Amplification of TCR beta used genomic DNA extracted from peripheral blood. CDR1 is MNHEY, CDR2 SMNVEV, per germline (reference sequence). The CDR3 consists of 15 residues. The junction had 5 bases not matched to a gene; V was cut back by 5 bases and J by 0 bases. General study results and limits: Compared with age-matched healthy donors, untreated hematological or solid cancer patients showed higher blood TCR clonality. Loss of evenness, beyond lost richness, contributed to age-related TCR diversity decline in cancer patients. Across the chemotherapy interval, each cancer cohort showed higher median generation probability, suggesting thymic rebound.

J is TRBJ1-2 and V is TRBV27; 8 bases map to TRBD1. The source material was blood. The receptor's source is a human donor in good health. The donor label of this sample is uncertain. The CDR3 DNA is TGTGCCAGCAGTCCAACGACAGGGGCTAACTATGGCTACACCTTC. This translates into CASSPTTGANYGYTF.